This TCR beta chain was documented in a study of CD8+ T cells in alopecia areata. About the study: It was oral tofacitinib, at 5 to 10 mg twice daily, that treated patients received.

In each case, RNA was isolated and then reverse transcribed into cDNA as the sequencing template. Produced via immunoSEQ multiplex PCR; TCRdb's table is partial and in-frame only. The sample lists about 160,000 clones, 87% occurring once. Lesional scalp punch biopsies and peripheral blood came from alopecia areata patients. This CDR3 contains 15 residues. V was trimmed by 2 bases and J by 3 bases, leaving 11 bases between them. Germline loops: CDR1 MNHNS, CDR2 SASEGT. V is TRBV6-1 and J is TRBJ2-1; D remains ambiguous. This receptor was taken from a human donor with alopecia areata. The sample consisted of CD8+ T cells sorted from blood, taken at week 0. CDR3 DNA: TGTGCCAGCAGTGAATGGGGTCCTAGCTACAATGAGCAGTTCTTC. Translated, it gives CASSEWGPSYNEQFF.